Detailed here is one T cell receptor beta chain. Its antigen is currently unknown. The data belong to a study of cytomegalovirus exposure and HLA in healthy donors. The length of the CDR3 is 11 residues. The V gene end was trimmed by 5 bases and the J gene end by 11 bases; junction bases not matched to a gene: 4. Per germline, CDR1 MNHEY and CDR2 SVGAGI. Overall study findings and caveats: The listing of 150 to 200 TCR beta chains classed them as cytomegalovirus-associated. Later analysis associated a missense DCLRE1C variant with TCR beta V- and J-gene trimming.

13 Jbeta primers and 60 Vbeta primers were used for the PCR. Assay used: immunoSEQ multiplex PCR; TCRdb lists only in-frame clones, some missing. The profile shows some 170,000 clones, under 85% of them singletons. The sample comprised PBMCs. The receptor was derived from a human donor in good health. The rearrangement links TRBV6-5 to TRBJ1-1; TRBD1 matches 8 bases. In DNA, the CDR3 is TGTGCCAGCAGTACAGGGGGTGCGGCTTTCTTT. Protein product: CASSTGGAAFF.